This T cell receptor beta chain was obtained from a study of T cells in Graves' hyperthyroidism and ophthalmopathy. For the study at large: The blood sample was taken at first diagnosis, before treatment began.

This clonotype was recorded at least ten times. Its antigen is unidentified. Out of approximately 9.9 ml of fresh peripheral blood came the PBMCs. Researchers took RNA transcripts and amplified the TCR beta CDR3 regions from them. Primed by the HTBI set, a first-round RT-PCR was run on the TCR CDR3. TCRdb analysed the multiplex PCR reads with MiXCR anew, one entry per CDR3 protein. The repertoire consists of hundreds of thousands of distinct CDR3 sequences, with approximately 15% occurring once and the leading ten covering roughly an eighth. The study's findings and limits: Blood samples included most of the expanded thyroid clonotypes exceeding 0.001. Model output signaled ophthalmopathy a median approximately 6 months ahead of onset.

The germline gives CDR1 WSHSY, CDR2 SAAADI. Trimming cost V 2 bases and J 5 bases; bases outside gene matches: 4. This CDR3 has 14 amino acids. Material for sequencing was blood. This sequence joins TRBV10-2 and TRBJ2-7; TRBD1 matches 9 bases. The origin of this receptor is a man between 18 and 35 years old with Graves' ophthalmopathy. In DNA form, the CDR3 reads TGCGCCAGCAGTGAGGGACAGGGGTACGACGAGCAGTACTTC. Translating gives CASSEGQGYDEQYF.